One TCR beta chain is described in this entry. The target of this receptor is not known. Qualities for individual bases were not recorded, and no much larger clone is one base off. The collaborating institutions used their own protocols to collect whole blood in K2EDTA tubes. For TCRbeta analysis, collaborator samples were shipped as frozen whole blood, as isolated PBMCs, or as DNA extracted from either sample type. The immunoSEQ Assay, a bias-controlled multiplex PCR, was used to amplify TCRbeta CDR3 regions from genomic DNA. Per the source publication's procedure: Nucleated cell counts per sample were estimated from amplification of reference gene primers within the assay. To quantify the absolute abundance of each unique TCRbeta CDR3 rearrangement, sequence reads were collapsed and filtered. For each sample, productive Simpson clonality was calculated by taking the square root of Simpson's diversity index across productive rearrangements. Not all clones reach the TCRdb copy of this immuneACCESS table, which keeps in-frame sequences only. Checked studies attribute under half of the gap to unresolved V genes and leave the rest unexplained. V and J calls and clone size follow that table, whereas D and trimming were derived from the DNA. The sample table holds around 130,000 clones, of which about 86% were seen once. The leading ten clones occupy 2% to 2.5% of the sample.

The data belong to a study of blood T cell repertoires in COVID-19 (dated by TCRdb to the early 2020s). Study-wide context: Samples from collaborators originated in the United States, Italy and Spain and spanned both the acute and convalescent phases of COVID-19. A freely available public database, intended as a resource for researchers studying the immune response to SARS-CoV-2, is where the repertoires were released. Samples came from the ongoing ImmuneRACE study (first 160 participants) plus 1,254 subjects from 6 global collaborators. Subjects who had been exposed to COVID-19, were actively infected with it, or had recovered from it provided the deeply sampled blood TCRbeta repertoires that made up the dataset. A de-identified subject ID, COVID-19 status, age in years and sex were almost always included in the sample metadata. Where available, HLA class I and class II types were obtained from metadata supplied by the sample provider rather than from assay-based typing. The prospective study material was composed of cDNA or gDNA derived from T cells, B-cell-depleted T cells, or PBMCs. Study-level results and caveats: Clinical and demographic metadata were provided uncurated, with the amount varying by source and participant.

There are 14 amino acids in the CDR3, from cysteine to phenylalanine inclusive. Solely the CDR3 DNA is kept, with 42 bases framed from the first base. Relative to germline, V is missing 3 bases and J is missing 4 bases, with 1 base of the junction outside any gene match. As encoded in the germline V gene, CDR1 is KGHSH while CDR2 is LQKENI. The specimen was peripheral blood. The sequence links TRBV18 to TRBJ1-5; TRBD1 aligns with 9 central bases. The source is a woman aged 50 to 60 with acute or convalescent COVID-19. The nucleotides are TGTGCCAGCTCACCTGGACAGGGGAATCAGCCCCAGCATTTT. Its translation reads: CASSPGQGNQPQHF.